This T cell receptor beta chain was documented in a study of CD8+ T cells in alopecia areata. Study-wide results and caveats: Shared TCR sequences were less clear between patients than in mice, possibly partly from HLA diversity.

Deletions cut 6 bases from V and 4 bases from J, with 12 bases between. In germline, CDR1 is SQVTM, CDR2 ANQGSEA. The CDR3 has 13 amino acids. After isolation, RNA underwent reverse transcription to generate cDNA as the sequencing template. Clones were sequenced by immunoSEQ multiplex PCR, and TCRdb holds only the in-frame ones, with some missing. Of about 200,000 clones listed, about 56% were seen once; the top ten hold about 5.3%. This clone was detected only once. Its antigen is currently unknown. Sorting of CD4+ and CD8+ T cells was performed on PBMCs. The V gene is TRBV29-1, the J gene TRBJ1-4; a weak D match, TRBD1 (5 bases). The TCR sequence derives from a human donor in good health. Sequenced: CD8+ T cells sorted from blood. In DNA form, the CDR3 reads TGCAGCGTAACCGGGACTGATAATGAAAAACTGTTTTTT. It encodes CSVTGTDNEKLFF. Full variable domain (missing parts from reference TRBV29-1 and TRBJ1-4): SAVISQKPSRDICQRGTSLTIQCQVDSQVTMMFWYRQQPGQSLTLIATANQGSEATYESGFVIDKFPISRPNLTFSTLTVSNMSPEDSSIYLCSVTGTDNEKLFFGSGTQLSVL.